What follows are 14 T cell receptor beta chains derived from one specimen sequenced in a study of T cell responses to AZD1222 COVID-19 vaccine. Sequenced by immunoSEQ multiplex PCR; TCRdb stores in-frame clones only, minus some. The data hold 55,000 to 75,000 clones, with around 79% observed a single time. The sequencing here drew on peripheral blood, taken on day 0 of MenACWY control vaccination. Receptors originate from an adult in good health.

The V gene is TRBV9, the J gene TRBJ2-3, with TRBD2 matching 14 bases. Germline lookup yields CDR1 SGDLS and CDR2 YYNGEE. The CDR3 runs 16 residues. The V and J ends lost 3 bases and 6 bases, in that order; junction bases with no gene match: 6. CDR3 sequence: CASSEPGLAGADTQYF. DNA for the CDR3: TGTGCCAGCAGCGAACCGGGACTAGCGGGGGCGGATACGCAGTATTTT.

The J gene is TRBJ1-6, the V gene TRBV6-5; D remains unclear. The CDR3 contains 11 residues. V lost 5 bases and J 7 bases, leaving 3 bases between the germline ends. Looked up from germline, CDR1 is MNHEY and CDR2 is SVGAGI. The CDR3 region has the DNA TGTGCCAGCAGTAGGAATTCACCCCTCCACTTT. It is translated as CASSRNSPLHF.

This rearrangement joins TRBV20-1 to TRBJ1-6, with D hard to call. Germline values: CDR1 DFQATT, CDR2 SNEGSKA (reference sequence). V was pared by 7 bases and J by 9 bases, with 10 bases between. This CDR3 is 11 amino acids long. The CDR3: CSVLPGSPLHF. CDR3 DNA sequence: TGCAGTGTCCTGCCCGGTTCACCCCTCCACTTT.

V gene TRBV7-2 combines with J gene TRBJ2-3, with 15 nucleotides matching TRBD2. J lost 4 bases, V lost 6 bases, and 2 bases had no gene match. Germline CDR1 SGHTA, CDR2 FQGNSA. This CDR3 is 15 amino acids long. CDR3 sequence (DNA): TGTGCCAGCAGGGGGACTAGCGGGAGGTCAGATACGCAGTATTTT. Its translation is CASRGTSGRSDTQYF.

The chain employs TRBV2 and TRBJ2-7; D may be TRBD2 (7 bases). The V gene's germline CDR1 is SNHLY and CDR2 FYNNEI. The ends were cut back, 7 bases at V and 0 bases at J, with 10 bases in the middle. The CDR3 length is 13 residues. CDR3: CASNAGASYEQYF. The CDR3 DNA sequence: TGTGCCAGCAATGCGGGGGCCTCCTACGAGCAGTACTTC.

This clone showed up just a few times. The chain has TRBV7-8 and TRBJ2-3, with D possibly being TRBD1 (6 bases). V was trimmed by 0 bases and J by 3 bases, leaving 16 bases between them. In germline, CDR1 is SGHVS, CDR2 FQNEAQ. The CDR3 consists of 17 residues. The DNA of the CDR3 is TGTGCCAGCAGCTTAGCGGCGGTAGGGGGTAGGACAGATACGCAGTATTTT. Encoded protein: CASSLAAVGGRTDTQYF. The whole variable domain, remainder taken from reference TRBV7-8 and TRBJ2-3, is GAGVSQSPRYKVAKRGQDVALRCDPISGHVSLFWYQQALGQGPEFLTYFQNEAQLDKSGLPSDRFFAERPEGSVSTLKIQRTQQEDSAVYLCASSLAAVGGRTDTQYFGPGTRLTVL.

The chain recombines TRBV7-9 with TRBJ2-5; the D is unclear. The V gene lost 5 bases and the J gene lost 0 bases, with 4 bases spanning the gap. This CDR3 comprises 12 residues. Germline CDR1 is SEHNR and CDR2 is FQNEAQ (reference sequence). The CDR3 loop is CASSRDQETQYF. In DNA, the CDR3 is TGTGCCAGCAGCAGGGACCAAGAGACCCAGTACTTC.

This clone has just one count. This chain uses TRBV6-5 with TRBJ1-1; 7 bases align to TRBD1. V trimming: 7 bases; J trimming: 5 bases; junction bases outside the gene matches: 7. CDR1 is MNHEY and CDR2 is SVGAGI in the germline V gene. This CDR3 spans 13 amino acids. The CDR3 DNA is TGTGCCAGCACAGGGGGGGGCCGTACTGAAGCTTTCTTT. It yields the protein CASTGGGRTEAFF.

This clone was seen a handful of times. The chain employs TRBV30 and TRBJ2-5, with TRBD2 matching 8 bases. The CDR3 spans 13 residues. CDR1 GTSNPN and CDR2 SVGIG come from the germline V gene (reference sequence). J lost 8 bases, V lost 3 bases, and 8 bases had no gene match. The CDR3 sequence is CAWSARSGSTQYF. The DNA for the CDR3 is TGTGCCTGGAGCGCTCGGAGCGGGAGTACCCAGTACTTC.

Comments on this clone: One end of the junction does not line up with germline, which may come from a read error. The chain combines TRBV7-9 with TRBJ2-7, with unresolved D. Germline values: CDR1 SEHNR, CDR2 FQNEAQ (reference sequence). The CDR3 runs to 12 residues. This CDR3 reads CANSSSSYEQYF. The DNA for the CDR3 is TGTGCCAACAGCTCCTCCTCCTACGAGCAGTACTTC.

This chain joins TRBV10-3 and TRBJ1-3, with TRBD1 matching over 9 bases. CDR3 size: 17 residues. Trimming took 5 bases from V and 4 from J; bases not matched to a gene: 12. Germline V gives CDR1 ENHRY, CDR2 SYGVKD. The CDR3 protein is CAISPTQGAPLGNTIYF. CDR3 coding DNA: TGTGCCATCAGTCCTACACAGGGGGCGCCCCTCGGAAACACCATATATTTT.

V is TRBV9 and J is TRBJ2-4; possibly TRBD1 for D (5 bases). With 4 bases removed from V and 1 base from J, the gap between germline ends came to 21 bases. CDR3 length: 18 amino acids. Germline V gene lookup returns CDR1 SGDLS and CDR2 YYNGEE. Written as DNA, the CDR3 is TGTGCCAGCAGCCCCCAACTATCTGGACATATGGCCAAAAACATTCAGTACTTC. This codes for CASSPQLSGHMAKNIQYF. The full variable domain, in which reference TRBV9 and TRBJ2-4 provide the parts outside the CDR3, is DSGVTQTPKHLITATGQRVTLRCSPRSGDLSVYWYQQSLDQGLQFLIQYYNGEERAKGNILERFSAQQFPDLHSELNLSSLELGDSALYFCASSPQLSGHMAKNIQYFGAGTRLSVL.

This rearrangement joins TRBV25-1 to TRBJ1-4; TRBD1 might be the D (5 bases). Germline CDR1 is MGHDK and CDR2 is SYGVNS. Trimming pared 11 bases from V and 1 base from J, leaving 17 bases between. The CDR3 is 15 residues long. CDR3 sequence reads: CAGSASGGTNEKLFF. The CDR3, as DNA: TGTGCCGGGTCGGCCTCGGGGGGAACTAATGAAAAACTGTTTTTT.

Only one count was recorded for this clone. This chain connects TRBV7-2 to TRBJ1-2; D perhaps matches TRBD1 (6 bases). V lost 3 bases and J lost 0, with 11 bases in between. Germline-derived CDR1 and CDR2 are SGHTA and FQGNSA. The CDR3 consists of 15 residues. The CDR3 DNA sequence: TGTGCCAGCAGCTTCTCGACAGGCTCTAACTATGGCTACACCTTC. The encoded protein is CASSFSTGSNYGYTF.